The 2 T cell receptor beta chains below all came from one sample that was sequenced in a study of blood T cell repertoires in COVID-19. The assay was immunoSEQ multiplex PCR, and TCRdb's table has in-frame clones only and misses some. The sample contains 400,000 or so clones, about 87% of which appear only once. The sample was peripheral blood. The origin of the receptors is a human donor in a cohort sampled during active COVID-19.

This clone has only one observation. This chain joins TRBV6-2 or TRBV6-3 and TRBJ1-2, with TRBD1 as a possible D gene (6 bases). V shed 2 bases and J shed 4 bases, with 11 bases lying between them. Germline CDR1 and CDR2: MNHEY and SVGEGT. This CDR3 spans 14 amino acids. CDR3 protein: CASSYTRTAYGYTF. The CDR3 bases are TGTGCCAGCAGTTACACTAGGACAGCCTATGGCTACACCTTC.

This clone was seen a handful of times. The gene calls are TRBV9 and TRBJ1-5; D is perhaps TRBD1 (6 bases). The V end was cut by 4 bases, the J end by 1 base, with 12 bases between. The CDR3 consists of 15 residues. Germline values: CDR1 SGDLS, CDR2 YYNGEE. The CDR3 DNA reads TGTGCCAGCAGCAGAGGGGGGGAAAGCAATCAGCCCCAGCATTTT. Translation gives CASSRGGESNQPQHF. The full variable domain, its missing parts supplied by reference TRBV9 and TRBJ1-5, is DSGVTQTPKHLITATGQRVTLRCSPRSGDLSVYWYQQSLDQGLQFLIQYYNGEERAKGNILERFSAQQFPDLHSELNLSSLELGDSALYFCASSRGGESNQPQHFGDGTRLSIL.